The 11 T cell receptor beta chains below come from one sample, sequenced in a study of T cells in Graves' hyperthyroidism and ophthalmopathy. Amplification yielded TCR beta CDR3 regions, with RNA transcripts as the source. The primer set for the first-round RT-PCR of the TCR CDR3 was HTBI. TCRdb processed the multiplex PCR reads anew with MiXCR; each CDR3 protein has one entry. The sample has some 650,000 distinct CDR3 sequences, around 15% seen once. The sample was blood. The receptors originated from a woman in her forties with Graves' ophthalmopathy.

The J gene is TRBJ2-7, the V gene TRBV20-1, with a tentative D call TRBD1 (6 bases). The CDR3 loop spans 17 amino acids. V was shortened by 0 bases and J by 6 bases, with 24 bases between the two germline ends. Germline V CDR1 and CDR2: DFQATT, SNEGSKA (reference sequence). CDR3 nucleotides: TGCAGTGCTAGAGATCTGATTGACAGGACCCGAGGCGGCGAGCAGTACTTC. The encoded protein is CSARDLIDRTRGGEQYF.

In this sample, this clonotype turned up many times. The chain employs TRBV11-2 and TRBJ2-2, with D perhaps being TRBD1 or TRBD2 (6 bases each). V was shortened by 7 bases and J by 4 bases, with 16 bases between the two germline ends. This CDR3 comprises 15 residues. CDR1 is SGHAT and CDR2 is FQNNGV in the germline V gene. This chain's CDR3 is CASIEWGASTGELFF. In DNA, the CDR3 is TGTGCCAGCATAGAATGGGGGGCGAGCACCGGGGAGCTGTTTTTT.

At least ten counts were recorded for this clonotype. CDR3 in amino acids: CSVGAGGPPEAFF. Here the CDR3 DNA reads TGCAGCGTTGGCGCAGGGGGCCCTCCTGAAGCTTTCTTT. This sequence joins TRBV29-1 and TRBJ1-1, with 8 bases identical to TRBD1. CDR1 is SQVTM, CDR2 ANQGSEA, per germline. The CDR3 runs 13 residues. V was clipped by 4 bases and J by 6 bases; unmatched bases: 7.

This clonotype was picked up a small number of times. The chain uses TRBV5-8 and TRBJ1-6; 12 bases align to TRBD1. CDR3 size: 15 residues. J lost 13 bases, V lost 5 bases, and 10 bases had no gene match. Germline V CDR1 and CDR2: SGHTS, YDEGEE. The CDR3 sequence is CASRGQGALLRPLHF. Here the CDR3 DNA reads TGTGCCAGCAGGGGACAGGGGGCATTGCTACGGCCCCTCCACTTT. The whole variable domain, remainder taken from reference TRBV5-8 and TRBJ1-6, is EAGVTQSPTHLIKTRGQQATLRCSPISGHTSVYWYQQALGLGLQFLLWYDEGEERNRGNFPPRFSGRQFPNYSSELNVNALELEDSALYLCASRGQGALLRPLHFGNGTRLTVT.

At least ten counts were recorded for this clonotype. The V call is TRBV30, the J call TRBJ2-2; TRBD1 matches 9 bases. The CDR3 loop spans 15 amino acids. J gave up 6 bases and V 4 bases, and 9 bases lay outside the gene matches. Germline V lookup: CDR1 GTSNPN, CDR2 SVGIG (reference sequence). The CDR3 loop is CAWKPVDRGAGELFF. CDR3 in DNA: TGTGCCTGGAAACCGGTGGACAGGGGAGCCGGGGAGCTGTTTTTT. The full variable domain, completed using reference TRBV30 and TRBJ2-2, is SQTIHQWPATLVQPVGSPLSLECTVEGTSNPNLYWYRQAAGRGLQLLFYSVGIGQISSEVPQNLSASRPQDRQFILSSKKLLLSDSGFYLCAWKPVDRGAGELFFGEGSRLTVL.

This clonotype was detected only a few times. The chain has TRBV12-3 or TRBV12-4 and TRBJ2-3; D is unclear. This CDR3 is 15 amino acids long. V was pared by 6 bases and J by 5 bases, with 18 bases between. CDR3 sequence (DNA): TGTGCCAGCAGCCCCGGGCGCACAATCGGAGATACGCAGTATTTT. Translated: CASSPGRTIGDTQYF.

The V gene is TRBV12-5, the J gene TRBJ2-7, with D possibly called TRBD1 or TRBD2 (5 bases each). Between the trimmed V and J ends, which lost 2 bases and 8 bases, there was a span of 16 bases. The CDR3 length is 14 residues. The germline CDR1 and CDR2 sequences are LGHNT and FRNRAP. CDR3 DNA: TGTGCTAGTGGTTTGTCAAACGCACCGGGACAGCAGTACTTC. Its translation is CASGLSNAPGQQYF.

The chain is built from TRBV20-1 and TRBJ1-2; a weak D match, TRBD1 (5 bases). Deletions cut 4 bases from V and 1 base from J, with 10 bases between. The CDR3 covers 13 residues. Per the germline V gene, CDR1 is DFQATT and CDR2 is SNEGSKA (reference sequence). The CDR3 loop is CSANGGINYGYTF. Written as DNA, the CDR3 is TGCAGTGCTAACGGGGGGATTAACTATGGCTACACCTTC.

The CDR3 DNA is TGTGCCAGCAGTTACTTGGACGGGAATCAGCCCCAGCATTTT. Its protein product is CASSYLDGNQPQHF. The chain combines TRBV6-9 with TRBJ1-5; D gene uncertain. Germline CDR1 and CDR2: MNHGY and SVAAGI. The length of the CDR3 is 14 residues. Trimming removed 3 bases at V and 4 bases at J, with 10 bases between.

This clonotype was detected only a few times. The chain joins TRBV28 to TRBJ1-5, with 7 bases that match TRBD1. J was trimmed by 3 bases and V by 5 bases; bases with no gene match: 13. This CDR3 region has 17 residues. The germline V gene has CDR1 MDHEN and CDR2 SYDVKM. For the CDR3, the DNA is TGTGCCAGCAGTCAGGGGGGGAGAAGGTATCACAATCAGCCCCAGCATTTT. This codes for CASSQGGRRYHNQPQHF.

This clonotype has a count of ten or more. The chain employs TRBV20-1 and TRBJ2-4; 7 nucleotides match TRBD2. CDR1 and CDR2 from the germline V gene are DFQATT and SNEGSKA (reference sequence). The CDR3 is made up of 13 amino acids. V was pared by 3 bases and J by 7 bases, with 6 bases of the junction left unmatched. CDR3: CSASPGGVNIQYF. The CDR3 nucleotides are TGCAGTGCTAGCCCTGGGGGGGTTAACATTCAGTACTTC.